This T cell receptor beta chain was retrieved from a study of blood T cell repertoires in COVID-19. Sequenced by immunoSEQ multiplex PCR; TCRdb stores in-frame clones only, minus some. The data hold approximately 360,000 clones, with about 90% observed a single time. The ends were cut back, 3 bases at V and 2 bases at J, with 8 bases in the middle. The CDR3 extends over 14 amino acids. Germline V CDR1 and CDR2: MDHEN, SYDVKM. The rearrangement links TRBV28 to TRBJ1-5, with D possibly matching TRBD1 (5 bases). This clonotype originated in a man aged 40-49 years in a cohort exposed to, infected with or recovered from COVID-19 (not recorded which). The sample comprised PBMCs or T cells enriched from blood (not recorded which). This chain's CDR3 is CASSFPGRNQPQHF. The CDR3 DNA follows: TGTGCCAGCAGTTTTCCAGGGCGCAATCAGCCCCAGCATTTT.